This entry describes one TCR beta chain. The target antigen is unknown. The PCR used 60 Vbeta and 13 Jbeta primers. The method was immunoSEQ multiplex PCR; TCRdb's version includes in-frame clones alone and lacks a portion of them. The sample yields fewer than 90,000 clones, 55% to 80% seen once. This sample is drawn from a study of cytomegalovirus exposure and HLA in healthy donors. Notes on the study in general: Analysis was carried out at a later point, and it linked a missense DCLRE1C variant to TCR beta V- and J-gene trimming.

V trimming: 7 bases; J trimming: 14 bases; junction bases outside the gene matches: 17. The CDR3 has 13 amino acids. CDR1 is GTSNPN, CDR2 SVGIG, per germline (reference sequence). The sequence derives from a man aged 40-50 years in good health and CMV-seropositive. The rearrangement joins TRBV30 to TRBJ1-3, with 7 bases matching TRBD1. Sequencing was performed on PBMCs. For the CDR3, the DNA is TGTGCCTCCAACCGGGACAGCCTTCCGCCTGTATATTTT. It codes for CASNRDSLPPVYF.